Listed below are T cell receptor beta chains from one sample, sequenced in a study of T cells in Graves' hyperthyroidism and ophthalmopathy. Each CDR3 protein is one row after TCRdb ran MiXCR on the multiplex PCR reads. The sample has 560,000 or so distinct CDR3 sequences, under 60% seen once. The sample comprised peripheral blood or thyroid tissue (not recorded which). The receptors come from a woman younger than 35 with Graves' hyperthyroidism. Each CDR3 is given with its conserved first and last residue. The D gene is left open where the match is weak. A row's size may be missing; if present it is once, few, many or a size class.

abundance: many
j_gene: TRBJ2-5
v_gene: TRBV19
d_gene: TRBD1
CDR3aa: CASSRGVYRGPETQYF
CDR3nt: TGTGCCAGTAGTCGAGGGGTTTACAGGGGGCCGGAGACCCAGTACTTC

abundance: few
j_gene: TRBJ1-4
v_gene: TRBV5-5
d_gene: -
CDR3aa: CASIGTRNEKLFF
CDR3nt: TGTGCCAGCATAGGGACAAGGAATGAAAAACTGTTTTTT

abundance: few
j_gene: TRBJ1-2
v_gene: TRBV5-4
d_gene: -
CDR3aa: CASSIPGLRGGYGYTF
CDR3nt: TGTGCCAGCAGCATCCCGGGCCTCCGAGGGGGCTATGGCTACACCTTC

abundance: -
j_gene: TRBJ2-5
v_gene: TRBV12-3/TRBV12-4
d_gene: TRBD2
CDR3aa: CASWTSGPVRAQYF
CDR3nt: TGTGCCAGTTGGACTAGCGGCCCGGTGAGGGCCCAGTACTTC

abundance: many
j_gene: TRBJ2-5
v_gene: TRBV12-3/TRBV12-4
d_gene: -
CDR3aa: CASSRLGETQYF
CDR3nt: TGTGCCAGCAGCCGCCTCGGGGAGACCCAGTACTTC

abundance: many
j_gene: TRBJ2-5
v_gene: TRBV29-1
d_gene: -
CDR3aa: CSVPPQGETQYF
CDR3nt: TGCAGCGTTCCACCCCAGGGGGAGACCCAGTACTTC

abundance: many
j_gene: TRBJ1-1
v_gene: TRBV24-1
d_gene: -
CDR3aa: CATSDRGGTEAFF
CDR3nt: TGTGCCACCAGTGATCGGGGAGGCACTGAAGCTTTCTTT

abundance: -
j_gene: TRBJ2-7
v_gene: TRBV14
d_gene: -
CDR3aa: CASSQVTGSEQYF
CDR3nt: TGTGCCAGCAGCCAAGTTACGGGGAGCGAGCAGTACTTC

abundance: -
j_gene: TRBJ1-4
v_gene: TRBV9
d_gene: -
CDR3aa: CASSVEDRGGEKLFF
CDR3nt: TGTGCCAGCAGCGTAGAAGACCGGGGCGGCGAAAAACTGTTTTTT

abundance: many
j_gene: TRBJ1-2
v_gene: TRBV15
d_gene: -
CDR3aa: CATSREDRSGYTF
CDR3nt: TGTGCCACCAGCAGGGAAGACAGAAGTGGCTACACCTTC

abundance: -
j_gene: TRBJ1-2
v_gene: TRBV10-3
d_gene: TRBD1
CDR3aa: CAISESADRGDGYTF
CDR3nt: TGTGCCATCAGTGAGTCGGCGGACAGGGGGGATGGCTACACCTTC

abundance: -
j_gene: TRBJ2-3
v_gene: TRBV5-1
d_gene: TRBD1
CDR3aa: CASSLDGTGVGTDTQYF
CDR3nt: TGCGCCAGCAGCTTGGACGGGACAGGGGTCGGCACAGATACGCAGTATTTT

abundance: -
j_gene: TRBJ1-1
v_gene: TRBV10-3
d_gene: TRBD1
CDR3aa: CASGQGATEAFF
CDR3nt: TGTGCCAGCGGACAGGGGGCGACTGAAGCTTTCTTT

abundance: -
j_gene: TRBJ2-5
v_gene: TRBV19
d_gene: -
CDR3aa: CASSLNREGTQYF
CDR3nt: TGTGCCAGCAGCTTAAACAGGGAGGGGACCCAGTACTTC

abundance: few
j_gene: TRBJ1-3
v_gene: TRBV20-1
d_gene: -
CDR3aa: CSALGDLDSGNTIYF
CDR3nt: TGCAGTGCTTTGGGGGATCTGGACTCTGGAAACACCATATATTTT